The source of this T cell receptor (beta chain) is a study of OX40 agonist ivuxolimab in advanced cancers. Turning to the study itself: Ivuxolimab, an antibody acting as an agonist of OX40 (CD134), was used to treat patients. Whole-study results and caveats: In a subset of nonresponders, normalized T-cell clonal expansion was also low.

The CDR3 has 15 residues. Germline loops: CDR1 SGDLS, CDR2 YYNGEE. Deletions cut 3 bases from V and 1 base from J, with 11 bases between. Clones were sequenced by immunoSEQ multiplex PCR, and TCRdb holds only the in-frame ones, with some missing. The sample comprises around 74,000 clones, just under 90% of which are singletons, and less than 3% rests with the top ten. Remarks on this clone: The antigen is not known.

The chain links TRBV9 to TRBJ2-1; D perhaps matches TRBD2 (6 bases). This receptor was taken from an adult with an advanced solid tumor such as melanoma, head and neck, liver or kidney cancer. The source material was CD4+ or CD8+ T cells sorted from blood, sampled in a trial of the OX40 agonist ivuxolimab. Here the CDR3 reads CASSDAGRSYNEQFF. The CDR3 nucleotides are TGTGCCAGCAGCGATGCGGGGAGATCCTACAATGAGCAGTTCTTC.